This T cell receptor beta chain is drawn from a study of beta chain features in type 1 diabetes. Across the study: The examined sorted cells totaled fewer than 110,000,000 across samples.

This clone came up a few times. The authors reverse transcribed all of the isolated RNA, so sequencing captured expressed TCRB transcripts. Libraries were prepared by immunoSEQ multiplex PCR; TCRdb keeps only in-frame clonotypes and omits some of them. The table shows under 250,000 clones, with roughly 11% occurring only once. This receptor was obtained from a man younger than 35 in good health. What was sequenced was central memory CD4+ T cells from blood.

CDR3 coding DNA: TGTGCCAGCAGCACGTCCAGGGGGAGCTCCTACAATGAGCAGTTCTTC. Translation: CASSTSRGSSYNEQFF. The chain couples TRBV7-8 to TRBJ2-1; 7 bases line up with TRBD1. The J segment lost 0 bases and the V segment lost 5 bases, leaving 7 bases of the junction unmatched. This CDR3 comprises 16 residues. CDR1 SGHVS and CDR2 FQNEAQ come from the germline V gene.